The 14 T cell receptor beta chains in this list originate from one sample, sequenced in a study of T cell repertoires in cytomegalovirus infection. The antigens for these receptors are not known. TCRdb fed the reads into MiXCR, producing one record per CDR3 protein. This table has tens of thousands of distinct CDR3 sequences, approximately 22% appearing once. Sequenced: PBMCs, sequenced either directly or after in vitro stimulation (not recorded which). The source of these receptors is a human donor in good health (CMV status not recorded). Some clones in this sample may be carry-over from other donors' samples.

This clonotype was picked up a small number of times. The chain joins TRBV19 to TRBJ1-2; TRBD1 is a possible D gene (6 bases). Germline loops: CDR1 LNHDA, CDR2 SQIVND (reference sequence). The V end lost 2 bases, the J end lost 4 bases, and 14 bases lay between the germline ends. The CDR3 runs 15 residues. Here the CDR3 DNA reads TGTGCCAGTAGTATATCAGGGGAATCAAGCTATGGCTACACCTTC. This sequence encodes CASSISGESSYGYTF.

Within the sample, this clonotype is medium-sized. The V gene is TRBV7-2, the J gene TRBJ2-5; D is unclear. Germline CDR1 SGHTA, CDR2 FQGNSA. Trimming removed 0 bases at V and 1 base at J, with 15 bases between. This CDR3 has 17 amino acids. In DNA, the CDR3 is TGTGCCAGCAGCTTAGCGCTATTGGGCCCAGCCCAAGAGACCCAGTACTTC. This encodes CASSLALLGPAQETQYF.

This clonotype appeared many times. The J gene is TRBJ2-7, the V gene TRBV15; weak D call: TRBD1 (8 bases). The CDR3 has 19 amino acids. Trimming pared 0 bases from V and 3 bases from J, leaving 24 bases between. The germline V gene has CDR1 LNHNV and CDR2 YYDKDF (reference sequence). The CDR3 loop is CATSRDPPPTGEGIYEQYF. The CDR3, as DNA: TGTGCCACCAGCAGAGATCCTCCGCCGACAGGGGAGGGGATCTACGAGCAGTACTTC.

This clonotype is medium-sized by share. V is TRBV5-6 and J is TRBJ1-2; D gene unclear. The V gene's germline CDR1 is SGHDT and CDR2 YYEEEE. The germline V and J ends were trimmed by 4 bases and 5 bases, with 18 bases remaining between them. The CDR3 has 15 amino acids. This CDR3 is CASSVGLRTGYGYTF. The CDR3 bases are TGTGCCAGCAGCGTAGGACTCAGGACCGGGTATGGCTACACCTTC.

V gene TRBV2 combines with J gene TRBJ2-7; TRBD2 agrees at 8 bases. Looked up from germline, CDR1 is SNHLY and CDR2 is FYNNEI. This CDR3 is 13 amino acids long. Germline trimming cut 6 bases from V and 6 bases from J; bases unmatched to any gene: 7. The CDR3 sequence: CASSRLAHAEQYF. The CDR3 DNA reads as TGTGCCAGCAGCCGACTAGCGCACGCCGAGCAGTACTTC.

This clonotype appeared a few times. The genes are TRBV19 and TRBJ2-1, with 7 bases matching TRBD2. V lost 7 bases and J lost 8; bases outside the gene matches: 8. Germline V CDR1 and CDR2: LNHDA, SQIVND (reference sequence). The CDR3 length is 13 residues. The DNA for the CDR3 is TGTGCCAGTAACACGGGGGGAAGGTATGAGCAGTTCTTC. Translation: CASNTGGRYEQFF.

There are many counts of this clonotype. This chain joins TRBV7-2 and TRBJ2-3, with no clear D. Looked up from germline, CDR1 is SGHTA and CDR2 is FQGNSA. Trimming took off 2 bases at V and 5 bases at J, with 2 bases between the two ends. The CDR3 sequence is 11 residues long. The DNA for the CDR3 is TGTGCCAGCAGCTTACAAGATACGCAGTATTTT. It codes for CASSLQDTQYF.

This clonotype is termed medium-sized (0.01 to 0.1%). J is TRBJ1-3 and V is TRBV5-6; D ambiguous. Germline V gives CDR1 SGHDT, CDR2 YYEEEE. V dropped 3 bases and J dropped 4 bases, with 8 bases sitting between them. The CDR3 has 13 amino acids. The CDR3 coding sequence is TGTGCCAGCAGCTGGGGAACCGGAAACACCATATATTTT. It encodes CASSWGTGNTIYF.

The CDR3 loop is CASSEYQINYGYTF. The DNA of the CDR3 is TGTGCCAGCAGTGAATATCAGATTAACTATGGCTACACCTTC. The rearrangement uses TRBV2 and TRBJ1-2; D is uncertain. Trimming pared 2 bases from V and 1 base from J, leaving 8 bases between. The germline V gene encodes CDR1 SNHLY and CDR2 FYNNEI. The CDR3 sequence is 14 residues long.

This clonotype was observed a few times. The chain uses TRBV10-2 and TRBJ2-5; tentatively, D is TRBD1 or TRBD2 (5 bases each). CDR1 is WSHSY and CDR2 is SAAADI in the germline V gene. V was trimmed by 3 bases and J by 5 bases, leaving 13 bases between them. The CDR3 extends over 14 amino acids. CDR3: CASSEGSGRETQYF. CDR3 DNA sequence: TGCGCCAGCAGTGAAGGGTCGGGGCGGGAGACCCAGTACTTC.

This clonotype was found many times. This chain uses TRBV7-2 with TRBJ2-1, with D maybe TRBD2 (5 bases). V lost 2 bases, J lost 6 bases, and 11 bases lay in between. Germline lookup yields CDR1 SGHTA and CDR2 FQGNSA. The CDR3 spans 14 residues. As DNA, the CDR3 is TGTGCCAGCAGCTTACTAGGGAGCCGCAATGAGCAGTTCTTC. As protein: CASSLLGSRNEQFF.

This clonotype was counted many times. The CDR3 loop reads CASSFANLGTQYF. CDR3 DNA: TGTGCCAGCAGTTTTGCCAACCTTGGTACGCAGTATTTT. The chain couples TRBV12-3 or TRBV12-4 to TRBJ2-3, with unresolved D. The length of the CDR3 is 13 residues. Between the trimmed V and J ends, which lost 3 bases and 8 bases, there was a span of 12 bases.

The CDR3 here is CASSFANTGELFF. CDR3 coding DNA: TGTGCCAGCAGTTTCGCGAACACCGGGGAGCTGTTTTTT. This chain joins TRBV7-2 and TRBJ2-2; D call uncertain. Germline lookup yields CDR1 SGHTA and CDR2 FQGNSA. CDR3 length: 13 amino acids. V lost 6 bases and J lost 0, with 5 bases in between. The variable domain in full, with the rest retrieved from reference TRBV7-2 and TRBJ2-2, is GAGVSQSPSNKVTEKGKDVELRCDPISGHTALYWYRQSLGQGLEFLIYFQGNSAPDKSGLPSDRFSAERTGGSVSTLTIQRTQQEDSAVYLCASSFANTGELFFGEGSRLTVL.

The V gene is TRBV20-1, the J gene TRBJ2-1; D is undetermined. The CDR3 runs to 14 residues. Trimming stripped 4 bases from V and 6 bases from J, with 16 bases between. Per the germline V gene, CDR1 is DFQATT and CDR2 is SNEGSKA (reference sequence). The CDR3: CSATQSLVINEQFF. DNA of the CDR3: TGCAGTGCTACCCAATCTCTAGTGATCAATGAGCAGTTCTTC.